Sequencing of this T cell receptor (beta chain) was carried out in a study of blood T cell repertoires in COVID-19. Original methodology: By means of reference gene primer amplification, nucleated cell counts were estimated. Only in-frame clones appear in the TCRdb table, and some are missing; sequencing was by immunoSEQ multiplex PCR. That table supplies the V and J calls and clone size; D and trimming were determined from the DNA. Of about 120,000 clones in the sample, 75% to 95% were seen once. J was trimmed by 2 bases and V by 2 bases; bases with no gene match: 1. The CDR3 contains 14 residues. Germline V gene lookup returns CDR1 MGHRA and CDR2 YSYEKL.

The receptor comes from a human donor with active COVID-19. The donor label of this sample is uncertain. The sequenced sample consisted of peripheral blood. The chain is built from TRBV4-1 and TRBJ2-5; 8 positions agree with TRBD2. The CDR3 DNA sequence: TGCGCCAGCAGCCAAATAGCGGGACAAGAGACCCAGTACTTC. Its translation is CASSQIAGQETQYF.